This T cell receptor beta chain was captured by sequencing in a study of spatial heterogeneity in lung cancer. The CDR3 sequence is 13 residues long. Germline V gene sequence: CDR1 SGHAT, CDR2 FQDESV (reference sequence). With 6 bases removed from V and 5 bases from J, the gap between germline ends came to 11 bases. One entry per CDR3 protein results from TCRdb running MiXCR on the 5' RACE reads. The table includes 15,000 to 20,000 distinct CDR3 sequences, 20% to 25% detected once. This clonotype is medium-sized in the sample. Indicated time point: sample taken at primary tumor resection. The study sequenced unsorted whole RNA from tumor, nontumor lung or frozen PBMC.

This chain uses TRBV11-1 with TRBJ1-5, with a possible D match to TRBD1 (5 bases). This receptor was taken from a female donor with early-stage non-small cell lung cancer. Sequenced material: PBMCs, taken at surgery. The CDR3 is CASSVGPHQPQHF. The CDR3 region has the DNA TGTGCCAGCAGTGTGGGACCCCATCAGCCCCAGCATTTT.